This TCR beta chain was sequenced in a study of response to subunit inactivated influenza vaccine. Via MiXCR, TCRdb re-called the RT-PCR reads, giving one row per CDR3 protein. The sample lists over 750,000 distinct CDR3 sequences, 21% occurring once. V was pared by 8 bases and J by 0 bases, with 10 bases between. Germline V gene data show CDR1 as MNHNS and CDR2 as SASEGT. There are 13 residues in the CDR3. This chain links TRBV6-1 with TRBJ1-1, with no clear D. The sequence derives from a man aged 50 to 59 who received an inactivated influenza vaccine. Specimen: PBMCs from blood, collected about 5 days after vaccination. In nucleotides, the CDR3 is TGTGCCAGCCTTTCGGGCTTGAACACTGAAGCTTTCTTT. Its translation: CASLSGLNTEAFF.